This is a list of T cell receptor beta chains from one sample in a study of cytomegalovirus exposure and HLA in healthy donors. The method was immunoSEQ multiplex PCR; TCRdb's version includes in-frame clones alone and lacks a portion of them. The data show 180,000 or so clones, about 82% seen once. The material sequenced was PBMCs. These receptors were obtained from a woman aged 25 to 39 in good health and CMV-seronegative. CDR3s include the opening cysteine and the closing phenylalanine or tryptophan. The D gene is left open where the match is weak. Rows give clone size only sometimes, using once, few, many, or a class for an expanded clone.

clone_size j_call v_call d_call cdr3_aa cdr3_nt
once TRBJ2-2 TRBV25-1 TRBD1 CASSVGDRVNTGELFF TGTGCCAGCAGTGTTGGGGACAGAGTGAACACCGGGGAGCTGTTTTTT
once TRBJ2-5 TRBV7-6 - CASSTSAETQYF TGTGCCAGCAGTACTAGTGCGGAGACCCAGTACTTC
- TRBJ2-7 TRBV5-1 TRBD1 CASSSGQGWNEQYF TGCGCCAGCAGCTCGGGACAGGGTTGGAACGAGCAGTACTTC
- TRBJ2-7 TRBV13 - CASSLYSSYEQYF TGTGCCAGCAGCTTATACAGCTCCTACGAGCAGTACTTC
- TRBJ2-1 TRBV5-1 TRBD2 CASSLAGAGYNEQFF TGCGCCAGCAGCTTAGCGGGGGCTGGATACAATGAGCAGTTCTTC
- TRBJ2-1 TRBV11-2 TRBD2 CASSLGLAGNNEQFF TGTGCCAGCAGCCTGGGACTAGCGGGGAACAATGAGCAGTTCTTC
- TRBJ1-5 TRBV6-1 TRBD1 CASSARTGMSNQPQHF TGTGCCAGCAGTGCCCGGACAGGGATGAGCAATCAGCCCCAGCATTTT
- TRBJ2-1 TRBV2 TRBD2 CASRLGLAGGLDEQFF TGTGCCAGCAGGTTGGGACTAGCGGGGGGCCTGGATGAGCAGTTCTTC
- TRBJ2-3 TRBV10-3 - CAIRTGADTQYF TGTGCCATCAGGACAGGCGCAGATACGCAGTATTTT
- TRBJ1-1 TRBV11-1 - CASSLPGVSTEAFF TGTGCCAGCAGCTTACCAGGGGTGAGCACTGAAGCTTTCTTT
- TRBJ2-5 TRBV15 TRBD1 CATSRDRGQETQYF TGTGCCACCAGCAGGGACAGGGGGCAAGAGACCCAGTACTTC
- TRBJ1-1 TRBV30 TRBD1 CAWTTGGRNTEAFF TGTGCCTGGACCACAGGGGGAAGGAACACTGAAGCTTTCTTT
- TRBJ1-3 TRBV5-1 - CASSFLGDTSGNTIYF TGCGCCAGCAGCTTTTTGGGTGACACCTCTGGAAACACCATATATTTT
- TRBJ2-6 TRBV6-5 TRBD1 CASSIQGAIDDVLTF TGTGCCAGCAGTATACAGGGGGCGATAGACGACGTCCTGACTTTC
- TRBJ1-1 TRBV9 TRBD1 CASSTGTGESAFF TGTGCCAGCAGCACCGGGACAGGGGAGTCGGCTTTCTTT
- TRBJ1-2 TRBV6-1 - CASSEGGRALYGYTF TGTGCCAGCAGTGAAGGCGGCAGGGCTCTATATGGCTACACCTTC
few TRBJ1-5 TRBV10-1 TRBD1 CASSPGQLYSNQPQHF TGCGCCAGCAGTCCGGGACAGCTCTATAGCAATCAGCCCCAGCATTTT
- TRBJ1-5 TRBV18 TRBD1 CASSLAGTGGTQPQHF TGTGCCAGCTCGCTCGCCGGAACAGGGGGTACTCAGCCCCAGCATTTT
- TRBJ2-3 TRBV10-2 TRBD2 CASSESSGGSDTQYF TGCGCCAGCAGTGAGTCCAGCGGGGGGTCAGATACGCAGTATTTT
- TRBJ1-1 TRBV7-3 - CASSLGGGTPGGAFF TGTGCCAGCAGCTTAGGGGGAGGGACACCTGGTGGAGCTTTCTTT
- TRBJ2-7 TRBV27 TRBD1 CASSLRTGVDEQYF TGTGCCAGCAGTTTAAGAACAGGGGTAGACGAGCAGTACTTC
- TRBJ2-1 TRBV30 - CAWSLNTLATLSGSYNEQFF TGTGCCTGGAGTTTAAACACTCTAGCGACCCTCTCGGGCTCCTACAATGAGCAGTTCTTC
- TRBJ1-2 TRBV6-6 - CASTTANYGYTF TGTGCCAGCACGACAGCTAACTATGGCTACACCTTC
- TRBJ2-3 TRBV6-5 - CASSYGGALGDTQYF TGTGCCAGCAGTTATGGGGGGGCCTTAGGGGATACGCAGTATTTT
- TRBJ2-3 TRBV18 - CASSGITTDTQYF TGTGCCAGCTCCGGGATCACCACAGATACGCAGTATTTT
- TRBJ2-7 TRBV6-5 TRBD1 CASSYSWQGAYEQYF TGTGCCAGCAGTTACTCGTGGCAGGGGGCGTACGAGCAGTACTTC
once TRBJ1-2 TRBV5-4 - CASSLAGDGYTF TGTGCCAGCAGCTTGGCGGGAGATGGCTACACCTTC
few TRBJ2-3 TRBV10-3 - CAIGGLDTQYF TGTGCCATCGGGGGGTTAGATACGCAGTATTTT
once TRBJ2-3 TRBV5-1 TRBD2 CASSTGLAGSTDTQYF TGCGCCAGCAGCACGGGACTAGCGGGGAGCACAGATACGCAGTATTTT
- TRBJ2-7 TRBV12-5 TRBD2 CASGLPRGGRVQYEQYF TGTGCTAGTGGTTTGCCCCGGGGTGGGAGGGTGCAATACGAGCAGTACTTC
- TRBJ1-5 TRBV19 - CASSIDVGWNQPQHF TGTGCCAGTAGTATAGACGTCGGGTGGAATCAGCCCCAGCATTTT
- TRBJ2-2 TRBV5-4 - CASSLGQGHLVTGELFF TGTGCCAGCAGCTTGGGTCAAGGACACCTAGTCACCGGGGAGCTGTTTTTT
- TRBJ1-5 TRBV6-1 TRBD1 CASSDGQGGYQPQHF TGTGCCAGCAGTGACGGACAGGGAGGGTACCAGCCCCAGCATTTT
few TRBJ2-7 TRBV2 - CASSEGGTTTGYEQYF TGTGCCAGCAGTGAAGGAGGAACAACGACGGGCTACGAGCAGTACTTC
once TRBJ2-5 TRBV7-8 - CASSPDSEYRRETQYF TGTGCCAGCAGCCCAGACTCTGAGTATCGTCGAGAGACCCAGTACTTC
- TRBJ1-5 TRBV28 - CASSLGTGYNQPQHF TGTGCCAGCAGTTTAGGTACAGGGTACAATCAGCCCCAGCATTTT
- TRBJ2-5 TRBV30 - CAWSRGGETQYF TGTGCCTGGAGCCGTGGGGGGGAGACCCAGTACTTC
- TRBJ1-6 TRBV23-1 TRBD1 CASSHRDRVTNSPLHF TGCGCCAGCAGTCATCGCGACAGGGTCACCAATTCACCCCTCCACTTT
- TRBJ1-5 TRBV6-5 TRBD1 CASRLDRGQPQHF TGTGCCAGCAGACTAGACAGGGGTCAGCCCCAGCATTTT
- TRBJ2-7 TRBV7-9 TRBD1 CASSSTRGTGSYEQYF TGTGCCAGCAGCTCAACCAGGGGGACAGGAAGCTACGAGCAGTACTTC
few TRBJ1-2 TRBV7-9 TRBD1 CASSSGTGEGYTF TGTGCCAGCAGTTCCGGGACAGGGGAAGGCTACACCTTC
- TRBJ1-1 TRBV6-1 - CASSEARVSDTEAFF TGTGCCAGCAGTGAAGCTCGCGTCTCTGACACTGAAGCTTTCTTT
- TRBJ2-7 TRBV5-1 TRBD2 CASSFGLAALGNYEQYF TGCGCCAGCAGCTTCGGGCTAGCGGCCTTAGGAAACTACGAGCAGTACTTC
- TRBJ1-6 TRBV19 TRBD1 CASSIGTGNNSPLHF TGTGCCAGTAGTATAGGGACAGGGAATAATTCACCCCTCCACTTT